Listed below are T cell receptor beta chains from one sample, sequenced in a study of blood T cell repertoires in COVID-19. Sequencing used immunoSEQ multiplex PCR; TCRdb keeps in-frame clones, though not all of them. The sample holds hundreds of thousands of clones; 75% to 95% are singletons and the top ten take 1.5% to 2%. The sequencing input was PBMCs or T cells enriched from blood (not recorded which). The receptors were sampled from a woman between 18 and 29 years old who had recovered from COVID-19. Each CDR3 is given with its conserved first and last residue. The order of the fields is V gene, J gene, D gene, CDR3 DNA, CDR3 protein. The D gene is left open where the match is weak.

>TRBV10-3|TRBJ1-2|NA
TGTGCCATCAGTGACGGTCCCAATTATGGCTACACCTTC
CAISDGPNYGYTF
>TRBV27|TRBJ2-6|NA
TGTGCCAGCACAAGGGGAAACTCTGGGGCCAACGTCCTGACTTTC
CASTRGNSGANVLTF
>TRBV10-2|TRBJ2-7|TRBD2
TGCGCCAGCAGGGGGCGGGAGGGCCTCTACGAGCAGTACTTC
CASRGREGLYEQYF
>TRBV7-6|TRBJ1-3|TRBD1
TGTGCCAGCAGCCTGACAGGGTCTGGAAACACCATATATTTT
CASSLTGSGNTIYF
>TRBV28|TRBJ1-5|NA
TGTGCCAGCAGTTTTGGCGCCCGGGGAAATAGCAATCAGCCCCAGCATTTT
CASSFGARGNSNQPQHF
>TRBV28|TRBJ1-2|NA
TGTGCCAGCAGGGCAAATTGGGGGGACTATGGCTACACCTTC
CASRANWGDYGYTF
>TRBV5-1|TRBJ1-2|NA
TGCGCCAGCATGGGGAGGTATGGCTACACCTTC
CASMGRYGYTF
>TRBV5-4|TRBJ2-2|NA
TGTGCCAGCAGCACCGGAGGGGGCGCGGCAGGGGAGCTGTTTTTT
CASSTGGGAAGELFF
>TRBV7-2|TRBJ1-5|NA
TGTGCCAGCAGCGCCGCGGCGGACAGCCAGCCCCAGCATTTT
CASSAAADSQPQHF
>TRBV6-5|TRBJ2-7|TRBD1
TGTGCCAGCAAGGGGACAGGGGCCTACGAGCAGTACTTC
CASKGTGAYEQYF
>TRBV4-2|TRBJ1-5|TRBD1
TGTGCCAGCAGAAAAGAGGGACAGGGCCAAAATCAGCCCCAGCATTTT
CASRKEGQGQNQPQHF
>TRBV23-1|TRBJ1-2|TRBD1
TGCGCCAGCAGTCAATCAGGCAGGGGGCTTTATGGCTACACCTTC
CASSQSGRGLYGYTF
>TRBV6-5|TRBJ1-6|TRBD1
TGTGCCACCGCAGGGGGCTCCTATAATTCACCCCTCCACTTT
CATAGGSYNSPLHF
>TRBV19|TRBJ2-7|TRBD1
TGTGCCAGTAGTAAAGGGGGCGGATTAGGCGAGCAGTACTTC
CASSKGGGLGEQYF
>TRBV4-3|TRBJ1-1|TRBD1
TGCGCCAGCAGTGGGACAGAGAACACTGAAGCTTTCTTT
CASSGTENTEAFF
>TRBV28|TRBJ1-4|TRBD1
TGTGCCAGCAGTTTGGGGGACAGTTCTAATGAAAAACTGTTTTTT
CASSLGDSSNEKLFF
>TRBV6-5|TRBJ1-2|TRBD1
TGTGCCGTGAGGGGGCGGTTGGATGGCTACACCTTC
CAVRGRLDGYTF
>TRBV5-1|TRBJ1-2|NA
TGCGCCAGCAGCCCGGACAATAACTATGGCTACACCTTC
CASSPDNNYGYTF
>TRBV9|TRBJ2-4|TRBD1
TGTGCCAGCAGCCCTCGACAGGGGGCCGGTTTTGAAAACATTCAGTACTTC
CASSPRQGAGFENIQYF
>TRBV2|TRBJ2-7|TRBD1
TGTGCCAGCAGTTTGCAGGGGGCCTACGAGCAGTACTTC
CASSLQGAYEQYF
>TRBV5-1|TRBJ1-4|TRBD1
TGCGCCAGCAGCTTGGAGGGGACAGGCCGAGAAAAACTGTTTTTT
CASSLEGTGREKLFF
>TRBV24-1|TRBJ2-1|TRBD1
TGTGCCACTGGGGACAGGGGATCCAATGAGCAGTTCTTC
CATGDRGSNEQFF
>TRBV19|TRBJ1-1|TRBD1
TGTGCCAGTAGTCTACGACAGGGCAAAGTTGTAAACACTGAAGCTTTCTTT
CASSLRQGKVVNTEAFF